A selection of T cell receptor beta chains follows, all from one sample in a study of T cell responses to AZD1222 COVID-19 vaccine. The repertoire was sequenced with immunoSEQ multiplex PCR; TCRdb's copy has only in-frame clones and lacks some. The table lists tens of thousands of clones, around 87% of them singletons. The specimen was peripheral blood, collected on day 0 of AZD1222 vaccination. These receptors came from an adult in good health. CDR3s include the opening cysteine and the closing phenylalanine or tryptophan. A D gene is named only where the DNA matches it firmly. Some rows mark clone size as missing; the rest say once, few, many or name a class of expanded clone.

>NA|TRBJ1-3|TRBV10-3|TRBD1
CAIRATGGFSGNTIYF
TGTGCCATCAGGGCAACAGGGGGTTTCTCTGGAAACACCATATATTTT
>NA|TRBJ1-3|TRBV2|NA
CASRTATVGGSTIYF
TGTGCCAGCAGGACGGCAACGGTGGGGGGAAGCACCATATATTTT
>NA|TRBJ1-2|TRBV28|NA
CASRGTSPSYGYTF
TGTGCCAGCAGGGGGACGTCGCCTTCCTATGGCTACACCTTC
>NA|TRBJ2-3|TRBV11-2|NA
CASSFGLRAQYF
TGTGCCAGCAGCTTCGGTCTTCGGGCGCAGTATTTT
>NA|TRBJ2-1|TRBV20-1|TRBD1
CSRYRGNEQFF
TGCAGTCGCTACAGGGGAAATGAGCAGTTCTTC
>NA|TRBJ1-5|TRBV6-1|TRBD1
CASSEWDSKGGQPQHF
TGTGCCAGCAGTGAATGGGACAGTAAAGGCGGTCAGCCCCAGCATTTT
>NA|TRBJ2-7|TRBV5-1|NA
CASSLAGGTYEQYF
TGCGCCAGCAGCTTGGCCGGCGGGACCTACGAGCAGTACTTC
>few|TRBJ1-3|TRBV28|NA
CASSLSISGFGNTIYF
TGTGCCAGCAGTTTGTCGATCAGTGGGTTTGGAAACACCATATATTTT
>NA|TRBJ2-1|TRBV18|NA
CASSPGVERNEQFF
TGTGCCAGCTCACCAGGGGTTGAGCGCAATGAGCAGTTCTTC
>NA|TRBJ2-1|TRBV11-3|TRBD1
CASSSRSGQIRDEQFF
TGTGCCAGCAGCTCTCGCTCGGGACAGATCAGGGATGAGCAGTTCTTC